The 24 T cell receptor beta chains in this list originate from one sample, sequenced in a study of T-cell reconstitution after alpha-beta-depleted transplantation in children. Molecular barcoding with unique molecular identifiers was used for the TCRbeta library. TCRdb redid the calling of the PCR reads with MiXCR, one entry per CDR3 protein. The sample carries some 290,000 distinct CDR3 sequences, 9.9% recorded once. This material consisted of PBMCs from the stem cell graft donor, taken from the stem cell graft. The source is a human donor who donated a stem cell graft to a child with SCID.

This clonotype was seen a few times. V gene TRBV20-1 combines with J gene TRBJ1-2, with 8 bases matching TRBD1. J was trimmed by 4 bases and V by 1 base; bases with no gene match: 2. CDR3 size: 13 residues. The germline V gene has CDR1 DFQATT and CDR2 SNEGSKA (reference sequence). CDR3 DNA sequence: TGCAGTGCTAGAGTACAGGGGGGCTATGGCTACACCTTC. It translates to CSARVQGGYGYTF.

This clonotype was observed at least ten times. This chain uses TRBV6-2 or TRBV6-3 with TRBJ2-2, with a tentative D call TRBD2 (5 bases). V was pared by 7 bases and J by 7 bases, with 13 bases between. CDR3 length equals 13 residues. CDR1 and CDR2 (germline): MNHEY, SVGEGT. The CDR3 nucleotides read TGTGCCAGCACCTACAGAGGGTTCGGGGAGCTGTTTTTT. Translated: CASTYRGFGELFF.

This clonotype was counted a few times. This chain links TRBV5-1 with TRBJ1-1; D gene uncertain. Trimming cost V 2 bases and J 1 base, with 9 bases left between them. Germline V gene sequence: CDR1 SGHRS, CDR2 YFSETQ. The CDR3 is 14 amino acids. CDR3 loop: CASSFTAANTEAFF. The CDR3 nucleotides are TGCGCCAGCAGCTTTACGGCAGCGAACACTGAAGCTTTCTTT.

Only a few counts were recorded for this clonotype. This chain links TRBV7-9 with TRBJ2-2; D is perhaps TRBD1 or TRBD2 (6 bases each). CDR1 SEHNR and CDR2 FQNEAQ come from the germline V gene (reference sequence). The CDR3 runs 15 residues. The germline V and J ends were trimmed by 6 bases and 1 base, with 12 bases remaining between them. The DNA for the CDR3 is TGTGCCAGCAGGGCGGGACACTTGAACACCGGGGAGCTGTTTTTT. Residues: CASRAGHLNTGELFF.

CDR3 region: CASSPSRAIYEQYF. DNA for the CDR3: TGTGCCAGCAGCCCTTCAAGGGCGATCTACGAGCAGTACTTC. This chain connects TRBV7-2 to TRBJ2-7; D is ambiguous. Germline values: CDR1 SGHTA, CDR2 FQGNSA. V lost 5 bases to trimming and J lost 3 bases, with 14 bases between them. The CDR3 consists of 14 residues.

The chain combines TRBV6-6 with TRBJ1-1; D is ambiguous. Trimming cost V 7 bases and J 5 bases, with 14 bases left between them. The CDR3 totals 13 residues. Germline assignment: CDR1 MNHNY and CDR2 SVGAGI (reference sequence). This CDR3 reads CASTPPASTEAFF. CDR3 DNA: TGTGCCAGCACCCCGCCGGCCTCAACTGAAGCTTTCTTT.

The table lists this clonotype with a few counts. J is TRBJ2-7 and V is TRBV10-3, with 8 bases aligning to TRBD1. This CDR3 is 13 amino acids long. The trim removed 6 bases at V and 3 bases at J, leaving 4 bases unmatched. Germline CDR1 reads ENHRY; CDR2 reads SYGVKD. DNA for the CDR3: TGTGCCATCAGCGAAACAGGGGGCTACGAGCAGTACTTC. Translating it yields CAISETGGYEQYF.

In this sample, this clonotype turned up a few times. The genes are TRBV12-3 or TRBV12-4 and TRBJ1-2, with D unclear. The CDR3 is 13 residues long. Deletions cut 1 base from V and 3 bases from J, with 6 bases between. The CDR3 DNA is TGTGCCAGCAGTTTAGGGACTGACTATGGCTACACCTTC. Translation gives CASSLGTDYGYTF.

There are a few counts of this clonotype. The chain has TRBV7-2 and TRBJ2-7; the match to TRBD1 covers 7 bases. Germline V gives CDR1 SGHTA, CDR2 FQGNSA. The CDR3 covers 14 residues. J lost 5 bases, V lost 5 bases, and 9 bases had no gene match. The CDR3 DNA follows: TGTGCCAGCAGCCCTCCGGGACAGACGAACGAGCAGTACTTC. It yields the protein CASSPPGQTNEQYF. Supplemented by reference TRBV7-2 and TRBJ2-7, the full variable domain reads GAGVSQSPSNKVTEKGKDVELRCDPISGHTALYWYRQSLGQGLEFLIYFQGNSAPDKSGLPSDRFSAERTGGSVSTLTIQRTQQEDSAVYLCASSPPGQTNEQYFGPGTRLTVT.

In its sample, this clonotype was seen a few times. The V call is TRBV10-3, the J call TRBJ2-3, with D possibly TRBD2 on 5 matching bases. The CDR3 spans 16 residues. The germline V and J ends were trimmed by 4 bases and 5 bases, with 19 bases remaining between them. Germline CDR1 ENHRY, CDR2 SYGVKD. This chain's CDR3 is CAISALADEEVDTQYF. The CDR3, as DNA: TGTGCCATCAGTGCCCTTGCAGATGAGGAGGTAGATACGCAGTATTTT.

This clonotype was detected only a few times. The J gene is TRBJ1-2, the V gene TRBV6-5, with 7 positions matching TRBD1. The CDR3 loop spans 16 amino acids. Germline CDR1 reads MNHEY; CDR2 reads SVGAGI. V shed 4 bases, J shed 8 bases, and the junction held 16 bases outside the gene matches. CDR3 sequence: CASSSPRGTALKGYTF. Written as DNA, the CDR3 is TGTGCCAGCAGTTCCCCACGAGGGACAGCCCTTAAGGGCTACACCTTC.

The V call is TRBV11-2, the J call TRBJ2-7; 8 positions match TRBD1. Looked up from germline, CDR1 is SGHAT and CDR2 is FQNNGV. The CDR3 is 15 amino acids. The V segment lost 5 bases and the J segment 1 base; nucleotides outside the gene matches: 7. CDR3: CASSPPRDRSYEQYF. The DNA of the CDR3 is TGTGCCAGCAGCCCCCCCCGGGACAGGTCCTACGAGCAGTACTTC.

V and J are TRBV19 and TRBJ2-7; 8 positions match TRBD1. Germline CDR1 and CDR2: LNHDA and SQIVND (reference sequence). CDR3 length equals 13 residues. V lost 5 bases and J lost 5; bases outside the gene matches: 5. The CDR3 coding sequence is TGTGCCAGTAGTGGACAGGGCTGGGACGAGCAGTACTTC. Encoded protein: CASSGQGWDEQYF. Supplemented by reference TRBV19 and TRBJ2-7, the full variable domain reads DGGITQSPKYLFRKEGQNVTLSCEQNLNHDAMYWYRQDPGQGLRLIYYSQIVNDFQKGDIAEGYSVSREKKESFPLTVTSAQKNPTAFYLCASSGQGWDEQYFGPGTRLTVT.

This clonotype was seen repeatedly, ten times or more. V gene TRBV12-3 or TRBV12-4 combines with J gene TRBJ2-7, with unresolved D. The CDR3 loop spans 12 amino acids. Deletions cut 5 bases from V and 4 bases from J, with 9 bases between. In DNA, the CDR3 is TGTGCCAGCAGTCCCCTCAGATACGAGCAGTACTTC. This sequence encodes CASSPLRYEQYF.

Many counts were recorded for this clonotype. This chain links TRBV20-1 with TRBJ1-5; possibly TRBD1 for D (6 bases). V dropped 6 bases and J dropped 3 bases, with 12 bases sitting between them. Germline V gives CDR1 DFQATT, CDR2 SNEGSKA (reference sequence). This CDR3 has 13 residues. CDR3 sequence (DNA): TGCAGTGCGGAACAGGGAAACAATCAGCCCCAGCATTTT. Translation gives CSAEQGNNQPQHF.

This clonotype showed up just a few times. The CDR3 region is CASSSPGTVDYGYTF. In DNA form, the CDR3 reads TGTGCCAGCAGCTCACCCGGGACGGTCGACTATGGCTACACCTTC. J is TRBJ1-2 and V is TRBV7-9; weak D call: TRBD1 (5 bases). CDR3 length: 15 amino acids. CDR1 is SEHNR, CDR2 FQNEAQ, per germline (reference sequence). V was trimmed by 4 bases and J by 3 bases, leaving 15 bases between them.

The CDR3 spells CASSSGLNEKLFF. The CDR3 coding sequence is TGTGCCAGCAGTTCCGGATTGAATGAAAAACTGTTTTTT. This chain uses TRBV12-3 or TRBV12-4 with TRBJ1-4; the D is unclear. The CDR3 extends over 13 amino acids. Between the trimmed V and J ends, which lost 4 bases and 5 bases, there was a span of 8 bases.

This clonotype was picked up many times. The chain couples TRBV19 to TRBJ2-5; a possible D gene is TRBD2 (6 bases). Trimming removed 5 bases at V and 0 bases at J, with 16 bases between. CDR1 is LNHDA and CDR2 is SQIVND in the germline V gene (reference sequence). CDR3 size: 16 residues. Here the CDR3 DNA reads TGTGCCAGTAGTTCTCAACCGGGACTTTACCAAGAGACCCAGTACTTC. This gives the protein CASSSQPGLYQETQYF.

This chain connects TRBV5-1 to TRBJ2-7; 12 bases fit TRBD2. Germline assignment: CDR1 SGHRS and CDR2 YFSETQ. The V gene end was trimmed by 3 bases and the J gene end by 2 bases; junction bases not matched to a gene: 6. The CDR3 contains 16 residues. The CDR3 nucleotides read TGCGCCAGCAGCTCCGTATCTAGCGGGGGGGCCTACGAGCAGTACTTC. It codes for CASSSVSSGGAYEQYF.

The chain carries TRBV4-1 and TRBJ2-1; unclear D gene. The CDR3 sequence is 17 residues long. CDR1 MGHRA and CDR2 YSYEKL come from the germline V gene. V lost 0 bases to trimming and J lost 2 bases, with 14 bases between them. The CDR3: CASSQEVQRTPYNEQFF. CDR3 nucleotide sequence: TGCGCCAGCAGCCAAGAGGTTCAACGAACCCCCTACAATGAGCAGTTCTTC.

The chain joins TRBV5-1 to TRBJ2-2; D not certain. The CDR3 runs to 15 residues. V lost 2 bases and J lost 8, with 16 bases in between. From germline, CDR1 is SGHRS and CDR2 YFSETQ. The CDR3 DNA reads as TGCGCCAGCAGCTTTAGGACGGTAACATCTGGGGAGCTGTTTTTT. Its translation is CASSFRTVTSGELFF. Full variable domain (rest looked up from reference TRBV5-1 and TRBJ2-2): KAGVTQTPRYLIKTRGQQVTLSCSPISGHRSVSWYQQTPGQGLQFLFEYFSETQRNKGNFPGRFSGRQFSNSRSEMNVSTLELGDSALYLCASSFRTVTSGELFFGEGSRLTVL.

The rearrangement links TRBV7-9 to TRBJ2-2; D is perhaps TRBD1 (5 bases). Trimming pared 5 bases from V and 6 bases from J, leaving 16 bases between. CDR1 and CDR2 (germline): SEHNR, FQNEAQ (reference sequence). The length of the CDR3 is 15 residues. Here the CDR3 DNA reads TGTGCCAGCAGCATAGGGTCAGGGAAGGCCGGGGAGCTGTTTTTT. Amino acid sequence: CASSIGSGKAGELFF.

With respect to this clonotype: Compared with germline, one end of the junction differs, possibly owing to a read error. V usage is TRBV7-7 and J usage is TRBJ1-1, with D perhaps matching TRBD1 (5 bases). The CDR3 contains 17 residues. Looked up from germline, CDR1 is SSHAT and CDR2 is FNYEAQ (reference sequence). This CDR3 is CASSFSHISRGNTEAFF. The DNA for the CDR3 is TGTGCTAGCAGCTTCTCCCACATTTCTAGGGGCAACACTGAAGCTTTCTTT.

The chain carries TRBV4-2 and TRBJ1-5; 8 bases agree with TRBD1. The CDR3 consists of 14 residues. Trimming removed 0 bases from V and 6 bases from J; junction bases left unmatched: 1. Germline-derived CDR1 and CDR2 are LGHNA and YNFKEQ. The CDR3 here is CASSQETGVQPQHF. CDR3 nucleotides: TGTGCCAGCAGCCAAGAGACAGGGGTTCAGCCCCAGCATTTT.